The 12 T cell receptor beta chains reported below all come from one sample, sequenced in a study of blood T cell repertoires in COVID-19. Sequencing was performed with immunoSEQ multiplex PCR; in TCRdb, only in-frame clones are kept and a portion is missing. The sample has approximately 200,000 clones, 85% to 90% seen once. Sequenced material: peripheral blood. Receptor source: a woman aged 30 to 39 with active or convalescent COVID-19.

The chain has TRBV7-9 and TRBJ1-1; unclear D gene. Germline V CDR1 and CDR2: SEHNR, FQNEAQ (reference sequence). The CDR3 has 13 residues. V was trimmed by 5 bases and J by 6 bases, leaving 13 bases between them. This CDR3 is CASSPSGRPEAFF. As DNA, the CDR3 is TGTGCCAGCAGCCCCTCAGGTAGGCCTGAAGCTTTCTTT.

Turning to this clone: The sample has other DNA sequences that encode this CDR3 too. The V call is TRBV7-2, the J call TRBJ1-5, with 8 positions matching TRBD1. CDR1 and CDR2 (germline): SGHTA, FQGNSA. The CDR3 covers 13 residues. The V and J ends lost 5 bases and 5 bases, in that order; junction bases with no gene match: 2. CDR3 nucleotides: TGTGCCAGCAGCCCGGACAGGGATCAGCCCCAGCATTTT. Protein: CASSPDRDQPQHF.

The V gene is TRBV19, the J gene TRBJ1-1; D call uncertain. V lost 6 bases and J lost 1, with 15 bases in between. Germline assignment: CDR1 LNHDA and CDR2 SQIVND (reference sequence). This CDR3 has 15 amino acids. CDR3 nucleotides: TGTGCCAGTAGCCCCTCGGCAGGCTGGAACACTGAAGCTTTCTTT. Amino acids: CASSPSAGWNTEAFF.

This clone was observed once. The CDR3 bases are TGTGCCAGCAGCCGCCTCGGGGGGGAGAACACCGGGGAGCTGTTTTTT. Its translation: CASSRLGGENTGELFF. V gene TRBV3-1 (or the pseudogene TRBV3-2) combines with J gene TRBJ2-2, with TRBD2 identical over 8 bases. CDR3 length: 16 residues. The trim removed 4 bases at V and 1 base at J, leaving 5 bases unmatched. Per the germline V gene, CDR1 is LGHDT and CDR2 is YNNKEL (reference sequence).

About this clone itself: Within the sample, other DNA sequences also encode this same CDR3. This rearrangement joins TRBV18 to TRBJ1-1; 9 positions match TRBD1. Per the germline V gene, CDR1 is KGHSH and CDR2 is LQKENI. The CDR3 loop spans 13 amino acids. The V gene end was trimmed by 4 bases and the J gene end by 3 bases; junction bases not matched to a gene: 0. CDR3 nucleotides: TGTGCCAGCTCACGGGACAGGGACACTGAAGCTTTCTTT. It encodes CASSRDRDTEAFF. The full variable domain, in which reference TRBV18 and TRBJ1-1 provide the parts outside the CDR3, is NAGVMQNPRHLVRRRGQEARLRCSPMKGHSHVYWYRQLPEEGLKFMVYLQKENIIDESGMPKERFSAEFPKEGPSILRIQQVVRGDSAAYFCASSRDRDTEAFFGQGTRLTVV.

The chain joins TRBV5-4 to TRBJ2-1; 10 nucleotides agree with TRBD2. Germline CDR1 reads SGHNT; CDR2 reads YYREEE (reference sequence). Trimming removed 1 base from V and 0 bases from J; junction bases left unmatched: 1. The CDR3 spans 16 residues. CDR3 in amino acids: CASSLKREGSYNEQFF. The DNA of the CDR3 is TGTGCCAGCAGCTTGAAGCGGGAGGGCTCCTACAATGAGCAGTTCTTC.

J is TRBJ1-2 and V is TRBV19; a possible D gene is TRBD1 (5 bases). V lost 7 bases and J lost 4, with 10 bases in between. This CDR3 is 12 amino acids long. In germline, CDR1 is LNHDA, CDR2 SQIVND (reference sequence). The CDR3 DNA is TGTGCCAGTACCACGACAGCCTATGGCTACACCTTC. Amino acid sequence: CASTTTAYGYTF.

The chain is built from TRBV23-1 and TRBJ1-2; D remains unclear. TRBV23-1 is an open reading frame whose function is uncertain. The CDR3 extends over 16 amino acids. Trimming took 0 bases from V and 8 from J, leaving 19 bases between them. The CDR3: CASSQSLTGESGGYTF. The CDR3 DNA reads as TGCGCCAGCAGTCAATCGTTAACTGGGGAGAGTGGAGGCTACACCTTC.

V usage is TRBV6-4 and J usage is TRBJ1-2; TRBD1 matches at 9 bases. The J segment lost 8 bases and the V segment lost 1 base, leaving 8 bases of the junction unmatched. Germline loops: CDR1 MRHNA, CDR2 SNTAGT. CDR3 length equals 15 residues. The CDR3 protein is CASSDYAGTGSGYTF. CDR3 DNA: TGTGCCAGCAGTGACTACGCCGGGACAGGGTCCGGCTACACCTTC.

V usage is TRBV5-6 and J usage is TRBJ2-5; D is unresolved. The CDR3 length is 14 residues. Between the trimmed V and J ends, which lost 0 bases and 1 base, there was a span of 7 bases. CDR1 is SGHDT, CDR2 YYEEEE, per germline. The CDR3 DNA reads as TGTGCCAGCAGCTTGGGGCAGTCCCAAGAGACCCAGTACTTC. Protein sequence: CASSLGQSQETQYF.

The V gene is TRBV5-1, the J gene TRBJ1-3, with 7 bases identical to TRBD1. The trim removed 2 bases at V and 5 bases at J, leaving 7 bases unmatched. The CDR3 consists of 15 residues. CDR1 and CDR2 from the germline V gene are SGHRS and YFSETQ. CDR3 nucleotide sequence: TGCGCCAGCAGCTTAGGGGGCAGGTCAAGAAACACCATATATTTT. Protein product: CASSLGGRSRNTIYF.

The genes are TRBV5-4 and TRBJ1-1; no definite D call. This CDR3 is built from 13 residues. Germline CDR1 reads SGHNT; CDR2 reads YYREEE (reference sequence). Between the trimmed V and J ends, which lost 2 bases and 3 bases, there was a span of 8 bases. The CDR3 reads CASSLGLYTEAFF. DNA of the CDR3: TGTGCCAGCAGCTTAGGACTGTACACTGAAGCTTTCTTT.